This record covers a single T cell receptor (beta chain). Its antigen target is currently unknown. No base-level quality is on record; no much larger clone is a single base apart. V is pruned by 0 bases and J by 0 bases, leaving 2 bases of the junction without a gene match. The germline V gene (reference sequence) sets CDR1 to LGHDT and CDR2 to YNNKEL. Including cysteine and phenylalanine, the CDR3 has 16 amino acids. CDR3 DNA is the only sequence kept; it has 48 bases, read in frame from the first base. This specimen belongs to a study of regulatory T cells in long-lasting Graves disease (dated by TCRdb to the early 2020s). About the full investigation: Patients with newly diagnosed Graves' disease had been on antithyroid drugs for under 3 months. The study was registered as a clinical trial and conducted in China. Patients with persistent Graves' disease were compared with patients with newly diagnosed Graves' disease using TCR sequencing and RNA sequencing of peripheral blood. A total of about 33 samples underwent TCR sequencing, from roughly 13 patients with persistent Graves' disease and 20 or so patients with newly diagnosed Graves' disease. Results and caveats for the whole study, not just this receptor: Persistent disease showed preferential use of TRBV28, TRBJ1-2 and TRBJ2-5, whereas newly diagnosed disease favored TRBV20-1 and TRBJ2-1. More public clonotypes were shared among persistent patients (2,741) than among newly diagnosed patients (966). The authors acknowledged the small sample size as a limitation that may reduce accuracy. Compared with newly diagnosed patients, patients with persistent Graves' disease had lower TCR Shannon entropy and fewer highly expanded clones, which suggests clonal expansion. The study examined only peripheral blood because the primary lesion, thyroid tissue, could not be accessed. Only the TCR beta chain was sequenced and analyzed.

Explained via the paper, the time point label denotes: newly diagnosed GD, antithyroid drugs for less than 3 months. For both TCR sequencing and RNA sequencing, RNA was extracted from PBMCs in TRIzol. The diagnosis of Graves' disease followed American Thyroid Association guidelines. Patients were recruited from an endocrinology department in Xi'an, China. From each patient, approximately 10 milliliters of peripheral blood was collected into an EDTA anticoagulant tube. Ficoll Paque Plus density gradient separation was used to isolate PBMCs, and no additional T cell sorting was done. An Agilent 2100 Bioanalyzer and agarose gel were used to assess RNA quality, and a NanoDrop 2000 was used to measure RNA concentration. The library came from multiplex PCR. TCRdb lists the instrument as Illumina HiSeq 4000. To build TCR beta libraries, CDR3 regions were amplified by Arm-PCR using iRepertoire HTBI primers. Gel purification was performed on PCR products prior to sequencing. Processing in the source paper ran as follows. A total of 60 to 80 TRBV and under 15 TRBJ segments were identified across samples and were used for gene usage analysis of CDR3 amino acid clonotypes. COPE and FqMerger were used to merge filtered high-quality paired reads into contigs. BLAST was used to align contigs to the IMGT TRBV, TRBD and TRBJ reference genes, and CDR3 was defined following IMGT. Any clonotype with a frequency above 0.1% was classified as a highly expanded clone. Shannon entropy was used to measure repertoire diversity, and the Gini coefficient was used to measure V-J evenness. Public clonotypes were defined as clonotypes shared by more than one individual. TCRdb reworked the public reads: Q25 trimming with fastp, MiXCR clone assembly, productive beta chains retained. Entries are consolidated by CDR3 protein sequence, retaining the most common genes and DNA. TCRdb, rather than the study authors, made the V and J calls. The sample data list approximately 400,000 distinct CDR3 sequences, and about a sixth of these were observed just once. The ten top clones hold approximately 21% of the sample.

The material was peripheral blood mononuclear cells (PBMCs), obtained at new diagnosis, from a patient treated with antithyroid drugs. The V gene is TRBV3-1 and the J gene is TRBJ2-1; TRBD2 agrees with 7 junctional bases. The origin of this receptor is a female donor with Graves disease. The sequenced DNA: TGTGCCAGCAGCCAAGAAGCGGGGAGCTCCTACAATGAGCAGTTCTTC. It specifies CASSQEAGSSYNEQFF.